The entry below describes one T cell receptor (beta chain). These data come from a study of blood T cell repertoires in COVID-19. Repertoires were generated with immunoSEQ multiplex PCR, while TCRdb's copy carries only in-frame clones and drops some. The profile shows about 240,000 clones, over 75% of them singletons. The sequenced sample was peripheral blood. The receptor was isolated from a man aged 30-40 years who had recovered from COVID-19.

CDR3 sequence: CASSLGQGDTGELFF. CDR3 nucleotides: TGCGCCAGCAGCTTGGGACAGGGGGACACCGGGGAGCTGTTTTTT. The gene calls are TRBV5-1 and TRBJ2-2, with 9 bases matching TRBD1. From germline, CDR1 is SGHRS and CDR2 YFSETQ. The ends lost 0 bases at V and 3 bases at J; junction bases unmatched: 0. This CDR3 has 15 residues.